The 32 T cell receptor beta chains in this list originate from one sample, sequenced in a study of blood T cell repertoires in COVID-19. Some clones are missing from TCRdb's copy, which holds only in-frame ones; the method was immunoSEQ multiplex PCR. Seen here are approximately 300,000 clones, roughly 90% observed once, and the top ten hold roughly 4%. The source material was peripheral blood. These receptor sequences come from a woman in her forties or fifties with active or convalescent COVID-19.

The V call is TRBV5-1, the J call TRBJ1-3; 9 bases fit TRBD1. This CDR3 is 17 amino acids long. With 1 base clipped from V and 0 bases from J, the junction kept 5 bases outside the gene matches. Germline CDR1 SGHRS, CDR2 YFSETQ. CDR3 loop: CASSLRTGVFSGNTIYF. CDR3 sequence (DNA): TGCGCCAGCAGCTTGAGGACAGGGGTATTCTCTGGAAACACCATATATTTT.

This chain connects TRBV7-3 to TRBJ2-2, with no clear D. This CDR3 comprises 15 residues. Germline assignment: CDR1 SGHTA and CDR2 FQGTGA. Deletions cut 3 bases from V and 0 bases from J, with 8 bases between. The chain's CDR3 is CASSLQASNTGELFF. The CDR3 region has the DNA TGTGCCAGCAGCTTGCAGGCTTCGAACACCGGGGAGCTGTTTTTT.

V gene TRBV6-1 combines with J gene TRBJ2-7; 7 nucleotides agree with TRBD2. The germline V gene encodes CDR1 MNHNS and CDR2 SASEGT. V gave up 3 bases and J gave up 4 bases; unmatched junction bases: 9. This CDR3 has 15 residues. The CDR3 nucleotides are TGTGCCAGCAGTGAGATTGGCGGGAGTTTTTACGAGCAGTACTTC. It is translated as CASSEIGGSFYEQYF.

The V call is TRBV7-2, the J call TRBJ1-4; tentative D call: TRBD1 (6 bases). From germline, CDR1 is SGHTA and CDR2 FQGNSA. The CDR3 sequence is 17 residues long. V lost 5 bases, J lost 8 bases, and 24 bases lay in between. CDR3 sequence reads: CASSLLGGREEGEKLFF. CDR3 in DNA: TGTGCCAGCAGCCTCCTAGGGGGGAGGGAGGAGGGCGAAAAACTGTTTTTT.

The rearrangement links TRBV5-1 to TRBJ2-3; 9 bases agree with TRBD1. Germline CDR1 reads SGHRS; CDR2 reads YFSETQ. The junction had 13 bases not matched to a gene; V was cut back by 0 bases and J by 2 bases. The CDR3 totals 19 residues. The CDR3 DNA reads TGCGCCAGCAGCTTGGGTGGCGGGACAGGGAGTATTTTCACAGATACGCAGTATTTT. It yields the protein CASSLGGGTGSIFTDTQYF. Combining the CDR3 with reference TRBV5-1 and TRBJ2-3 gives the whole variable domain KAGVTQTPRYLIKTRGQQVTLSCSPISGHRSVSWYQQTPGQGLQFLFEYFSETQRNKGNFPGRFSGRQFSNSRSEMNVSTLELGDSALYLCASSLGGGTGSIFTDTQYFGPGTRLTVL.

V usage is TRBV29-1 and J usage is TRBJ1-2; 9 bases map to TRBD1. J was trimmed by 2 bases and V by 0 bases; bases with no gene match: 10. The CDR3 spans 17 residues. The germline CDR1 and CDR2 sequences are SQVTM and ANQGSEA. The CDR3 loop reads CSVEDLRGQGKNYGYTF. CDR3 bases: TGCAGCGTTGAAGATTTAAGGGGACAGGGAAAGAACTATGGCTACACCTTC.

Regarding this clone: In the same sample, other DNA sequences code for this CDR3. CDR3 in amino acids: CASSPGGQPQHF. The CDR3 DNA is TGTGCCAGCTCACCGGGAGGTCAGCCCCAGCATTTT. The chain joins TRBV18 to TRBJ1-5; D not certain. Trimming took 3 bases from V and 6 from J, leaving 6 bases between them. The CDR3 length is 12 residues. Germline CDR1 reads KGHSH; CDR2 reads LQKENI.

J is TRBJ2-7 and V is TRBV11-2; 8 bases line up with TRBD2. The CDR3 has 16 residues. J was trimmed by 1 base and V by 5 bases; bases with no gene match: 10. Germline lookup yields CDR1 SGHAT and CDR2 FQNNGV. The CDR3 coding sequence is TGTGCCAGCAGCCCCCGAACGGCGGGAGGTTCCTACGAGCAGTACTTC. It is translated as CASSPRTAGGSYEQYF.

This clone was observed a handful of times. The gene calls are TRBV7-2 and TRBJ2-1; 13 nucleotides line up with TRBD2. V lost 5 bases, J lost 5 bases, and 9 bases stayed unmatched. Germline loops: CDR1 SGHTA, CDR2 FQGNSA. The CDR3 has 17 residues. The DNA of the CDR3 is TGTGCCAGCAGCCTTAGGACTAGCGGGAGTCTCGACAATGAGCAGTTCTTC. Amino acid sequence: CASSLRTSGSLDNEQFF. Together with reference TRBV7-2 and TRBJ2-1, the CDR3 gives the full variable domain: GAGVSQSPSNKVTEKGKDVELRCDPISGHTALYWYRQSLGQGLEFLIYFQGNSAPDKSGLPSDRFSAERTGGSVSTLTIQRTQQEDSAVYLCASSLRTSGSLDNEQFFGPGTRLTVL.

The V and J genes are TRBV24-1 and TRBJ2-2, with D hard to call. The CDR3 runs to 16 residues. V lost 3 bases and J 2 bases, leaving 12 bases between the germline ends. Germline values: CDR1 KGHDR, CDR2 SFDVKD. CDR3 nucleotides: TGTGCCACCAGTGATCCGGGTCTTGATAACACCGGGGAGCTGTTTTTT. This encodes CATSDPGLDNTGELFF.

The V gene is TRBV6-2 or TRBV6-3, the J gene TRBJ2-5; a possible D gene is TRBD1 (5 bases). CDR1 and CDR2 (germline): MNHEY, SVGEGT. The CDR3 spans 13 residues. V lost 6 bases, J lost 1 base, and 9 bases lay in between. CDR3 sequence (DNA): TGTGCCAGCAGCGGACAAGCCCAAGAGACCCAGTACTTC. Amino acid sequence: CASSGQAQETQYF.

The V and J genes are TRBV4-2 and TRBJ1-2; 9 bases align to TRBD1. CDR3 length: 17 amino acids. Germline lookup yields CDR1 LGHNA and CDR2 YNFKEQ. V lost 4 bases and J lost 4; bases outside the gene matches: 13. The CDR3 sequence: CASSRVSGQGSAYGYTF. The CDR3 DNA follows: TGTGCCAGCAGCCGCGTTTCGGGACAGGGTTCGGCCTATGGCTACACCTTC.

CDR3 residues: CASSLGLADEQYF. The CDR3 nucleotides read TGTGCCAGCAGCTTAGGACTAGCGGACGAGCAGTACTTC. V gene TRBV11-2 combines with J gene TRBJ2-7, with TRBD2 identical over 9 bases. CDR1 and CDR2 from the germline V gene are SGHAT and FQNNGV. The CDR3 consists of 13 residues. V was clipped by 1 base and J by 5 bases; unmatched bases: 0. The full variable domain, in which reference TRBV11-2 and TRBJ2-7 provide the parts outside the CDR3, is EAGVAQSPRYKIIEKRQSVAFWCNPISGHATLYWYQQILGQGPKLLIQFQNNGVVDDSQLPKDRFSAERLKGVDSTLKIQPAKLEDSAVYLCASSLGLADEQYFGPGTRLTVT.

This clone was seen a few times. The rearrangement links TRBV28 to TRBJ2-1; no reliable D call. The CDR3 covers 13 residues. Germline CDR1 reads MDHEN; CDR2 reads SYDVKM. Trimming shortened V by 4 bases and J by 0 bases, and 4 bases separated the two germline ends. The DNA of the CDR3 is TGTGCCAGCAGTTACGGCTCCTACAATGAGCAGTTCTTC. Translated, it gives CASSYGSYNEQFF.

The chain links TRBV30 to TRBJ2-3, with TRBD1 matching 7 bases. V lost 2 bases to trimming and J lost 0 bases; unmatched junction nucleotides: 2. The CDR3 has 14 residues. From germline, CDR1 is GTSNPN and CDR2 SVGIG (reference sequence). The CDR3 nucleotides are TGTGCCTGGAGTCTGGGACAGAGCACAGATACGCAGTATTTT. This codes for CAWSLGQSTDTQYF.

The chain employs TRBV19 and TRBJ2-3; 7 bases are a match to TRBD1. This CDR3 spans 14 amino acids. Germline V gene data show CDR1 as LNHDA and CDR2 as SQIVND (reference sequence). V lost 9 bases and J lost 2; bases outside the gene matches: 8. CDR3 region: CARNWTGPTDTQYF. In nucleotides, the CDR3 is TGTGCCAGGAACTGGACAGGACCCACAGATACGCAGTATTTT.

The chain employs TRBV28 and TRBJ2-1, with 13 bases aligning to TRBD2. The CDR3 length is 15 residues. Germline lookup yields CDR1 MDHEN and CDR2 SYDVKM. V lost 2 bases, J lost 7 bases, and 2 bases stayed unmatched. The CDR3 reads CASSLGTSGKNEQFF. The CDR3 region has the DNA TGTGCCAGCAGTTTAGGGACTAGCGGGAAGAATGAGCAGTTCTTC.

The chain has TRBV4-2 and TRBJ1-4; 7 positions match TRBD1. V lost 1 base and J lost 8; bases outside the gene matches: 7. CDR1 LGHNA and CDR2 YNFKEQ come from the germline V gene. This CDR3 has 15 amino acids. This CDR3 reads CASSQGTGGYEKLFF. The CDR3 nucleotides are TGTGCCAGCAGCCAAGGGACAGGAGGGTACGAAAAACTGTTTTTT.

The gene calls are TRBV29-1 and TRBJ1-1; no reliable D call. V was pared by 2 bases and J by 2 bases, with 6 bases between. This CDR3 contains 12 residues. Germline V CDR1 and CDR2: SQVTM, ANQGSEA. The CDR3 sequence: CSVESRNTEAFF. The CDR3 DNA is TGCAGCGTTGAATCCCGTAACACTGAAGCTTTCTTT.

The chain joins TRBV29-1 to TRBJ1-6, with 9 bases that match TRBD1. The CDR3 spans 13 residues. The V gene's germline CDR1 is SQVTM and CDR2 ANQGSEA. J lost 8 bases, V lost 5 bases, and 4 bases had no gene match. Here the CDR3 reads CSVRDREDSPLHF. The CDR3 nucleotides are TGCAGCGTTCGGGACAGGGAGGATTCACCCCTCCACTTT.

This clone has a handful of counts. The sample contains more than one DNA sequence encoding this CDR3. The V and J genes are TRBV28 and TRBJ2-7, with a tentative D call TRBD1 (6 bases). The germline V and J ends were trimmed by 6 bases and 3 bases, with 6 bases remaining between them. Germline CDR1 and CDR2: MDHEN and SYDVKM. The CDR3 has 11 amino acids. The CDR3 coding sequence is TGTGCCAGCAGGGACAGCTACGAGCAGTACTTC. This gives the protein CASRDSYEQYF.

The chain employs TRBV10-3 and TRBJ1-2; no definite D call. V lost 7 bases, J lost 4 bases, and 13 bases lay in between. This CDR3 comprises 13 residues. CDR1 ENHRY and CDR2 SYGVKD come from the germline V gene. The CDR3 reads CAITRGLTYGYTF. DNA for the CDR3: TGTGCCATCACTAGAGGCCTTACCTATGGCTACACCTTC.

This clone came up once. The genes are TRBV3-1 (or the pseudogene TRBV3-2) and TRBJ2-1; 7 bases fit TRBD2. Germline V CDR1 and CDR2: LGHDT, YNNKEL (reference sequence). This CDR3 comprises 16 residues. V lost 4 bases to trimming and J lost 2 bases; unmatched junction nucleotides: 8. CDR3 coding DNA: TGTGCCAGCAGCCCCCAAGCGGGAACAGCCTACAATGAGCAGTTCTTC. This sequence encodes CASSPQAGTAYNEQFF.

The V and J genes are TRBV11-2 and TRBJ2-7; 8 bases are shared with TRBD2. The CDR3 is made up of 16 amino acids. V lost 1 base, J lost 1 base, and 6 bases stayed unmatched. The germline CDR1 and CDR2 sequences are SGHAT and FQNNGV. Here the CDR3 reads CASSLVAGTGSYEQYF. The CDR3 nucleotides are TGTGCCAGCAGCTTAGTAGCGGGGACGGGTTCCTACGAGCAGTACTTC. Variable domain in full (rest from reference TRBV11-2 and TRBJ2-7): EAGVAQSPRYKIIEKRQSVAFWCNPISGHATLYWYQQILGQGPKLLIQFQNNGVVDDSQLPKDRFSAERLKGVDSTLKIQPAKLEDSAVYLCASSLVAGTGSYEQYFGPGTRLTVT.

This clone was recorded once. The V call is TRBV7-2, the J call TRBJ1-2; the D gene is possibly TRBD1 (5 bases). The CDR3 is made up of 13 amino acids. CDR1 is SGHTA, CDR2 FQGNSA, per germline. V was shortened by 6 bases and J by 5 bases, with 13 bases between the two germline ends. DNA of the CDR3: TGTGCCAGCAGTTTGGACAAAGGGTATGGCTACACCTTC. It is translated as CASSLDKGYGYTF.

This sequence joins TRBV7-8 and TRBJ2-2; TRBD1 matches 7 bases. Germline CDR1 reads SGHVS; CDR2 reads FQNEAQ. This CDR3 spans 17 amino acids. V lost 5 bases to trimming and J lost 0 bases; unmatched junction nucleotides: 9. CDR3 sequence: CASSTTGEPTNTGELFF. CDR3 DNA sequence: TGTGCCAGCAGCACCACAGGGGAGCCCACGAACACCGGGGAGCTGTTTTTT.

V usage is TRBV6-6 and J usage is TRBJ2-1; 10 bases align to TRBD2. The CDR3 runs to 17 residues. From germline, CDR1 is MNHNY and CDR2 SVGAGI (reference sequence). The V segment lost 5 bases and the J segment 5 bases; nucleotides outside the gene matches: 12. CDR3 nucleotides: TGTGCCAGCAGTCCCCGACCTAGCGGGAGTAGGAACAATGAGCAGTTCTTC. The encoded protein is CASSPRPSGSRNNEQFF.

The CDR3 coding sequence is TGTGCCAGTAGGGTTGACAGGGGTAATGAAAAACTGTTTTTT. Its translation: CASRVDRGNEKLFF. The genes are TRBV19 and TRBJ1-4; 8 bases are shared with TRBD1. V gave up 6 bases and J gave up 4 bases; unmatched junction bases: 4. Germline loops: CDR1 LNHDA, CDR2 SQIVND (reference sequence). CDR3 size: 14 residues.

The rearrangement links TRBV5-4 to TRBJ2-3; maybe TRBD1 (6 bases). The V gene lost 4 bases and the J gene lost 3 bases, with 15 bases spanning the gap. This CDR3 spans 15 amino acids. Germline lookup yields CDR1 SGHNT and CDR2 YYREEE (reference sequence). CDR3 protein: CASSRSLGATDTQYF. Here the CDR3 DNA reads TGTGCCAGCAGCAGGAGTCTGGGGGCGACAGATACGCAGTATTTT. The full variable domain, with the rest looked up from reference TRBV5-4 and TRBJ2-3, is ETGVTQSPTHLIKTRGQQVTLRCSSQSGHNTVSWYQQALGQGPQFIFQYYREEENGRGNFPPRFSGLQFPNYSSELNVNALELDDSALYLCASSRSLGATDTQYFGPGTRLTVL.

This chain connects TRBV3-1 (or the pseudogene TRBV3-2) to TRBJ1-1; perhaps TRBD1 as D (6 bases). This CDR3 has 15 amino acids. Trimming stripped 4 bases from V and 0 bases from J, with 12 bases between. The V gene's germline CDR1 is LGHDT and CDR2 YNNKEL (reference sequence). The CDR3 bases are TGTGCCAGCAGCCTTACCGGGACACTGAACACTGAAGCTTTCTTT. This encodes CASSLTGTLNTEAFF.

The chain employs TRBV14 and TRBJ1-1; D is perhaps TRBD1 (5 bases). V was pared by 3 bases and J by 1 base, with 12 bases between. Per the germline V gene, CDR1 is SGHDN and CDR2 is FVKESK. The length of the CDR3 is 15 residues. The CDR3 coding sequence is TGTGCCAGCAGCCACTCCCCAAGGGGGAACACTGAAGCTTTCTTT. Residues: CASSHSPRGNTEAFF.

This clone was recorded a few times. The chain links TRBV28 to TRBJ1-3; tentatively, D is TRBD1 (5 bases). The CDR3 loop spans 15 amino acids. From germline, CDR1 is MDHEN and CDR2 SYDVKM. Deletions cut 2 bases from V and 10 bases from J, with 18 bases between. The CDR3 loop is CASSLLSSGEGTIYF. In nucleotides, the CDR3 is TGTGCCAGCAGTTTACTTTCCTCGGGGGAAGGGACCATATATTTT.